These 10 T cell receptor beta chains share one sample of origin, sequenced in a study of glioma-infiltrating T cells. The iRepertoire nested amplicon-rescue multiplex PCR amplified TCR alpha and beta CDR3s from RNA. Each CDR3 protein gets one entry after TCRdb re-called the multiplex PCR reads with MiXCR. The repertoire holds some 160,000 distinct CDR3 sequences, with about 40% as singletons. The sequencing input was glioma tissue, nonneoplastic brain tissue, or PBMCs (not recorded which). The receptors come from a human donor with low-grade glioma or glioblastoma, undergoing nonglioma brain surgery, or in good health (not recorded which).

The V and J genes are TRBV29-1 and TRBJ2-7, with 10 bases matching TRBD1. The CDR3 is 13 residues long. The V segment lost 5 bases and the J segment 4 bases; nucleotides outside the gene matches: 5. The germline V gene has CDR1 SQVTM and CDR2 ANQGSEA. As DNA, the CDR3 is TGCAGCGTTCGGACGGGACAGGGGTACGAGCAGTACTTC. Encoded protein: CSVRTGQGYEQYF.

This clonotype has at least ten counts. The DNA of the CDR3 is TGTGCCAGCAGCCCTGGACACGAGAATGAAAAACTGTTTTTT. It translates to CASSPGHENEKLFF. This chain links TRBV4-2 with TRBJ1-4, with TRBD1 as a possible D gene (5 bases). Trimming left V 4 bases short and J 5 bases short, with 11 bases between. The CDR3 length is 14 residues. Germline CDR1 LGHNA, CDR2 YNFKEQ.

In regard to this clonotype: A much larger clone differs by one base, so this may be a read error. The CDR3 spells CATSSGTRGYEQFF. Written as DNA, the CDR3 is TGTGCCACCAGCTCCGGGACTAGAGGCTACGAGCAGTTCTTC. The V call is TRBV15, the J call TRBJ2-1, with 8 bases that match TRBD2. CDR1 is LNHNV and CDR2 is YYDKDF in the germline V gene (reference sequence). The CDR3 extends over 14 amino acids. J gave up 10 bases and V 5 bases, and 10 bases lay outside the gene matches.

The rearrangement uses TRBV12-3 or TRBV12-4 and TRBJ2-7; D tentatively fits TRBD1 or TRBD2 (5 bases each). Trimming pared 5 bases from V and 3 bases from J, leaving 17 bases between. The CDR3 covers 15 residues. The CDR3 nucleotides are TGTGCCAGCAGTCCAAGGGAGACAGCTCGCTACGAGCAGTACTTC. This sequence encodes CASSPRETARYEQYF.

This clonotype turned up a few times. The rearrangement joins TRBV14 to TRBJ2-3; 8 positions agree with TRBD2. There are 13 residues in the CDR3. CDR1 is SGHDN and CDR2 is FVKESK in the germline V gene. V lost 4 bases, J lost 11 bases, and 8 bases stayed unmatched. CDR3 amino acids: CASSPRGGLQQYF. In nucleotides, the CDR3 is TGTGCCAGCAGCCCCCGGGGGGGACTCCAGCAGTATTTT. Full variable domain (missing parts from reference TRBV14 and TRBJ2-3): EAGVTQFPSHSVIEKGQTVTLRCDPISGHDNLYWYRRVMGKEIKFLLHFVKESKQDESGMPNNRFLAERTGGTYSTLKVQPAELEDSGVYFCASSPRGGLQQYFGPGTRLTVL.

As to this clonotype: This may be a read error, as it is one base from a much larger clone. The V gene is TRBV27, the J gene TRBJ1-1; D not certain. CDR1 and CDR2 (germline): MNHEY, SMNVEV (reference sequence). CDR3 length: 15 residues. V was clipped by 2 bases and J by 4 bases, with 14 bases between them. As DNA, the CDR3 is TGTGCCAGCAGTTTACGGCGGCATGGAAGCACTGAAGCTTTCTTT. Its protein is CASSLRRHGSTEAFF.

The chain links TRBV7-9 to TRBJ1-4, with unresolved D. Per the germline V gene, CDR1 is SEHNR and CDR2 is FQNEAQ (reference sequence). Trimming removed 6 bases at V and 0 bases at J, with 11 bases between. The CDR3 runs to 15 residues. CDR3 region: CASSGFMATNEKLFF. CDR3 nucleotides: TGTGCCAGCAGTGGTTTTATGGCAACTAATGAAAAACTGTTTTTT.

On this clonotype itself: This may come from a read error, since a much larger clone is one base off. V usage is TRBV28 and J usage is TRBJ1-1; 10 bases fit TRBD1. This CDR3 has 15 amino acids. Germline V gene lookup returns CDR1 MDHEN and CDR2 SYDVKM. The DNA for the CDR3 is TGTGCCAGCAGTGACCCCGGGACAGGGGCGGCTGAAGCTTCCTTT. This encodes CASSDPGTGAAEASF.

This chain uses TRBV20-1 with TRBJ2-1; 11 nucleotides align to TRBD2. The CDR3 is made up of 13 amino acids. V was clipped by 4 bases and J by 8 bases; unmatched bases: 4. The germline gives CDR1 DFQATT, CDR2 SNEGSKA (reference sequence). Here the CDR3 DNA reads TGCAGTGCTAAACTAGCGGGAGACGATGAGCAGTTCTTC. This encodes CSAKLAGDDEQFF.

Regarding this clonotype: Sequence at one end of the junction differs from germline and may be a read error. The rearrangement uses TRBV28 and TRBJ1-1; D remains unclear. The CDR3 is made up of 13 amino acids. The germline V gene has CDR1 MDHEN and CDR2 SYDVKM. The CDR3 sequence is CASSLDPNTEDFF. CDR3 coding DNA: TGTGCCAGCAGTTTAGACCCAAACACTGAAGATTTCTTT.